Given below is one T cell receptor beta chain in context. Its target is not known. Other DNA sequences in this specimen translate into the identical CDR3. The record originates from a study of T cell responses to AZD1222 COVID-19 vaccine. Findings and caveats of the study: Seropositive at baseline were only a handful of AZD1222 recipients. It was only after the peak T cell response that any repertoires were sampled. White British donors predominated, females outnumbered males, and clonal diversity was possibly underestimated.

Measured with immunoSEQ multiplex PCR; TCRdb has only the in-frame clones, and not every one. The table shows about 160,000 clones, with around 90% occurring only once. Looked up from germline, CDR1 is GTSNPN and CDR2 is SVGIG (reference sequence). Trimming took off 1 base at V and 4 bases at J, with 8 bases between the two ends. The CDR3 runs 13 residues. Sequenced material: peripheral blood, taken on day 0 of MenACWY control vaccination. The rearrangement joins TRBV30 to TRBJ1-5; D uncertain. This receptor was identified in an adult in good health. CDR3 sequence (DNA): TGTGCCTGGAGTGCTGGGAATAATCAGCCCCAGCATTTT. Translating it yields CAWSAGNNQPQHF.